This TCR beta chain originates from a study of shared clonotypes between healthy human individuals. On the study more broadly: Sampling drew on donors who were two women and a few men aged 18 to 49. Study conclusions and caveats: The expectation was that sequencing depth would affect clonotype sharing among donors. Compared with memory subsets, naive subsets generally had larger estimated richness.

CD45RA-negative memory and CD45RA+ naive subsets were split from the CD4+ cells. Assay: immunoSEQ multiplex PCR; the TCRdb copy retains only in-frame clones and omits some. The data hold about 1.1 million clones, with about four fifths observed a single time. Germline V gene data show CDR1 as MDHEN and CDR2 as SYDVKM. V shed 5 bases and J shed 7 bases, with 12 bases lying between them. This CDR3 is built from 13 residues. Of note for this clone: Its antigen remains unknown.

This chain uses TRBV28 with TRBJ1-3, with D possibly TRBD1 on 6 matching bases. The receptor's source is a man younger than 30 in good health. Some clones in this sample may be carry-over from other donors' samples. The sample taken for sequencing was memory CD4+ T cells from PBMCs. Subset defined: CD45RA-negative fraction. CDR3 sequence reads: CASSPRGTNTIYF. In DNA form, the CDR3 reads TGTGCCAGCAGTCCGAGGGGGACCAACACCATATATTTT.